The 10 T cell receptor beta chains presented below share a single source sample, sequenced in a study of human versus mouse CDR3 diversity and MHC coevolution. Only in-frame clones appear in the TCRdb table, and some are missing; sequencing was by immunoSEQ multiplex PCR. This sample has about 60,000 clones; 94% occur once, and the top ten carry around 18%. The sequenced sample was naive CD4+ T cells from blood. Subset given: CD45RO-negative CD62L-positive naive CD4 T cells. Every receptor here comes from a person in their sixties in good health.

The J gene is TRBJ2-4, the V gene TRBV29-1; 7 nucleotides match TRBD1. The CDR3 length is 15 residues. V lost 7 bases and J lost 8; bases outside the gene matches: 17. CDR1 and CDR2 (germline): SQVTM, ANQGSEA. In DNA form, the CDR3 reads TGCAGCGCTCAAGAGGGGAATTCGGGGACAGACATTCAGTACTTC. It is translated as CSAQEGNSGTDIQYF.

To note about this clone: One end of the junction varies from germline; a read error may be responsible. The chain couples TRBV7-2 to TRBJ2-5, with 11 bases aligning to TRBD2. CDR1 is SGHTA and CDR2 is FQGNSA in the germline V gene. This CDR3 comprises 14 residues. CDR3 nucleotides: TGTGCCAGCAGCGTAGCGGGAGGGCGGGAGACCCAGTACTTC. Translated: CASSVAGGRETQYF.

CDR3 region: CASNLGQGARNTIYF. CDR3 nucleotide sequence: TGTGCCAGCAATCTGGGACAGGGGGCGCGAAACACCATATATTTT. V gene TRBV6-1 combines with J gene TRBJ1-3; 12 nucleotides line up with TRBD1. The CDR3 loop spans 15 amino acids. Per the germline V gene, CDR1 is MNHNS and CDR2 is SASEGT. J lost 5 bases, V lost 7 bases, and 6 bases had no gene match.

This clone was seen only once. J is TRBJ2-7 and V is TRBV11-2; D gene ambiguous. Per the germline V gene, CDR1 is SGHAT and CDR2 is FQNNGV. The V and J ends lost 0 bases and 5 bases respectively, with 8 bases between them. The CDR3 length is 13 residues. The CDR3 DNA follows: TGTGCCAGCAGCTTAGATCGCGCTGACGAGCAGTACTTC. It is translated as CASSLDRADEQYF.

The chain links TRBV6-5 to TRBJ1-1; TRBD1 matches at 9 bases. The germline CDR1 and CDR2 sequences are MNHEY and SVGAGI. The CDR3 is made up of 14 amino acids. With 6 bases clipped from V and 1 base from J, the junction kept 3 bases outside the gene matches. CDR3 nucleotides: TGTGCCAGCAGCGGGGGACAGGGGAACACTGAAGCTTTCTTT. Protein sequence: CASSGGQGNTEAFF.

This chain's CDR3 is CASSYPGSHTF. The CDR3 bases are TGTGCCAGCAGTTACCCCGGGTCTCACACCTTC. The rearrangement joins TRBV6-5 to TRBJ1-2; no definite D call. Germline loops: CDR1 MNHEY, CDR2 SVGAGI. CDR3 length equals 11 residues. V gave up 2 bases and J gave up 12 bases, with 10 bases separating them.

The CDR3 sequence: CASSLRGLSSYEQYF. The DNA of the CDR3 is TGTGCCAGCAGCTTGCGGGGACTGAGCTCCTACGAGCAGTACTTC. The gene calls are TRBV5-6 and TRBJ2-7, with D possibly TRBD2 on 6 matching bases. V was shortened by 1 base and J by 0 bases, with 11 bases between the two germline ends. Germline loops: CDR1 SGHDT, CDR2 YYEEEE. This CDR3 spans 15 amino acids.

The chain combines TRBV2 with TRBJ2-5; TRBD2 aligns across 9 bases. The V and J ends lost 6 bases and 2 bases, in that order; junction bases with no gene match: 4. Germline V gene sequence: CDR1 SNHLY, CDR2 FYNNEI. This CDR3 is built from 14 residues. The CDR3 here is CASRVLAGQETQYF. Written as DNA, the CDR3 is TGTGCCAGCAGGGTGCTAGCGGGGCAAGAGACCCAGTACTTC.

This clone was seen only a few times. The CDR3 here is CASSPLSRVETQYF. CDR3 DNA: TGTGCCAGCAGCCCACTGTCCAGGGTGGAGACCCAGTACTTC. The chain employs TRBV6-5 and TRBJ2-5, with D possibly being TRBD1 (5 bases). The CDR3 covers 14 residues. Germline CDR1 MNHEY, CDR2 SVGAGI. Trimming took off 6 bases at V and 5 bases at J, with 16 bases between the two ends.

V and J are TRBV5-4 and TRBJ2-3; 8 bases agree with TRBD2. The CDR3 totals 16 residues. J was trimmed by 6 bases and V by 3 bases; bases with no gene match: 12. Germline V CDR1 and CDR2: SGHNT, YYREEE (reference sequence). CDR3 sequence reads: CASSWGLSGRGDTQYF. The CDR3 bases are TGTGCCAGCAGCTGGGGCCTAAGCGGGAGAGGTGATACGCAGTATTTT.